This entry describes one T cell receptor (beta chain). No antigen is known for it. This sample was taken from a study of CD8+CD57+ T cells in acquired aplastic anemia. Whole-study results and caveats: CD8+ Simpson's diversity showed no significant patient-control difference.

TCR beta VDJ and CDR3 profiling used genomic DNA as template. MiXCR was run by TCRdb on the reads, yielding one entry per CDR3 protein. The sample consists of about 160,000 distinct CDR3 sequences, roughly 47% of them appearing once. The CDR3 loop spans 13 amino acids. Trimming shortened V by 0 bases and J by 0 bases, and 4 bases separated the two germline ends. Germline-derived CDR1 and CDR2 are SGHNT and YYREEE (reference sequence). This receptor was identified in a human donor in good health. Sequencing was carried out using sorted CD4+, CD8+, or CD8+CD57+ T cells (not recorded which) from PBMCs. The V and J genes are TRBV5-4 and TRBJ2-7; D is unclear. CDR3 DNA: TGTGCCAGCAGCTTGGACTACTCCTACGAGCAGTACTTC. This sequence encodes CASSLDYSYEQYF.